Listed below are T cell receptor beta chains from one sample, sequenced in a study of blood T cells in healthy people across ages. TCRdb processed the 5' RACE reads anew with MiXCR; each CDR3 protein has one entry. The data hold more than 900,000 distinct CDR3 sequences, with 20% to 25% observed a single time. These data were likewise used in another study, on T cells of mothers and their children.

The source material was blood. The origin of the receptors is a girl under 10 years old in good health. Each CDR3 is given with its conserved first and last residue. Each record gives: D gene, clone size, V gene, J gene, CDR3 DNA, CDR3 protein. D genes are given only for firm matches. Size is omitted from some rows. Given values are once, few, many or a class for expanded clones.

>-|-|TRBV5-1|TRBJ2-7
TGCGCCAGCCACCCGGCGTCCGGACTTACCTACGAGCAGTACTTC
CASHPASGLTYEQYF
>-|few|TRBV7-6|TRBJ2-1
TGTGCCAGCGGAGGGACTGATGAGCAGTTCTTC
CASGGTDEQFF
>-|few|TRBV27|TRBJ1-5
TGTGCCAGCAATATTCATGGGGAGGCTAATCAGCCCCAGCATTTT
CASNIHGEANQPQHF
>-|-|TRBV5-1|TRBJ2-3
TGCGCCAGCACCGCCAGACAGGTTCGGGATACGCAGTATTTT
CASTARQVRDTQYF
>TRBD1|few|TRBV4-2|TRBJ2-7
TGTGCCAGCAGCCAAGCCGGACAGGGTCTGGTCGAGCAGTACTTC
CASSQAGQGLVEQYF
>TRBD1|few|TRBV6-1|TRBJ2-7
TGTGCCAGCAGTGAAGATTTGGACAGGATGACCTACGAGCAGTACTTC
CASSEDLDRMTYEQYF
>TRBD1|few|TRBV12-3/TRBV12-4|TRBJ1-2
TGTGCCAGCAGTTTAACCGGACAGGGGGCGCATTATGGCTACACCTTC
CASSLTGQGAHYGYTF
>-|-|TRBV3-1|TRBJ2-1
TGTGCCAGCAGCCAAGTTGCAGAGACTAGGAAGTTCTTC
CASSQVAETRKFF
>TRBD1|-|TRBV28|TRBJ1-6
TGTGCCAGCAGTTTACGGGACAGGCCGGATTCACCCCTCCACTTT
CASSLRDRPDSPLHF
>-|-|TRBV20-1|TRBJ2-1
TGCAGTGCTAGTCACCCCTCGGAGTACAATGAGCAGTTCTTC
CSASHPSEYNEQFF
>TRBD2|few|TRBV5-1|TRBJ2-5
TGCGCCAGCAGCTTGGGACTAGCGGGAGGGCCCGGATACTTC
CASSLGLAGGPGYF
>TRBD2|few|TRBV29-1|TRBJ2-1
TGCAGCGTTGGGACATCTGGACTTTTCGGGGGGTACAATGAGCAGTTCTTC
CSVGTSGLFGGYNEQFF
>TRBD2|few|TRBV11-2|TRBJ2-7
TGTGCCAGCAGCTCTCTAGCGGGACTTACCTACGAGCAGTACTTC
CASSSLAGLTYEQYF
>TRBD2|-|TRBV7-9|TRBJ2-7
TGTGCCAGCAGCCCGTTGACTAGCGGGGTCGACGAGCAGTACTTC
CASSPLTSGVDEQYF
>-|-|TRBV9|TRBJ2-5
TGTGCCAGCAGCGTAGAGGCGGAGCGAAGTCTGGGGCAAGAGACCCAGTACTTC
CASSVEAERSLGQETQYF
>TRBD2|few|TRBV20-1|TRBJ2-5
TGCAGTGCTCTCGGGAGGGATCAAGAGACCCAGTACTTC
CSALGRDQETQYF
>-|-|TRBV29-1|TRBJ2-1
TGCAGCGGTATTATCAGCTCCTACAATGAGCAGTTCTTC
CSGIISSYNEQFF
>-|few|TRBV2|TRBJ2-2
TGTGCCAGCAGTGAAGGTCAAGGTTCAGGGTACACCGGGGAGCTGTTTTTT
CASSEGQGSGYTGELFF
>-|-|TRBV5-1|TRBJ2-7
TGCGCCAGCAGCTTGGAAGGGAACACCTACGAGCAGTACTTC
CASSLEGNTYEQYF
>TRBD1|-|TRBV5-1|TRBJ1-1
TGCGCCAGCAGCTTGGAGGGGGCCATAAAAGCTTTCTTT
CASSLEGAIKAFF
>-|-|TRBV10-3|TRBJ1-5
TGTGCCATCACTGGGGGCACCAATCAGCCCCAGCATTTT
CAITGGTNQPQHF
>TRBD1|-|TRBV7-9|TRBJ2-5
TGTGCCAGCAGCTCTAGGGGACAGCGACAAGAGACCCAGTACTTC
CASSSRGQRQETQYF
>-|-|TRBV7-9|TRBJ1-2
TGTGCCAGCAGCCTAATTCGGGGGGCGGACTATGGCTACACCTTC
CASSLIRGADYGYTF